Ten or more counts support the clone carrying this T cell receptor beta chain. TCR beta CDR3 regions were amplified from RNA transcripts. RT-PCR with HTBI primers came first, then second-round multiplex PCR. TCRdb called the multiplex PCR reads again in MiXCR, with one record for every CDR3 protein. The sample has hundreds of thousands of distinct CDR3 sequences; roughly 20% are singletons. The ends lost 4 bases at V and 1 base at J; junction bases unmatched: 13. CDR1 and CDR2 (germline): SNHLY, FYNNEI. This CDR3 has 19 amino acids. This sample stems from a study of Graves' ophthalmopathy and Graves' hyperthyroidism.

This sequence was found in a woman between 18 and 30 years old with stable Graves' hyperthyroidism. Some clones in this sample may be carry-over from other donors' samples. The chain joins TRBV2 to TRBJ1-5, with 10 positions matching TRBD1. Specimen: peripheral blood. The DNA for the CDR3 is TGTGCCAGCAGTGTAACCAGGGACAGGGGTTCAGGGAGCAATCAGCCCCAGCATTTT. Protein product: CASSVTRDRGSGSNQPQHF.